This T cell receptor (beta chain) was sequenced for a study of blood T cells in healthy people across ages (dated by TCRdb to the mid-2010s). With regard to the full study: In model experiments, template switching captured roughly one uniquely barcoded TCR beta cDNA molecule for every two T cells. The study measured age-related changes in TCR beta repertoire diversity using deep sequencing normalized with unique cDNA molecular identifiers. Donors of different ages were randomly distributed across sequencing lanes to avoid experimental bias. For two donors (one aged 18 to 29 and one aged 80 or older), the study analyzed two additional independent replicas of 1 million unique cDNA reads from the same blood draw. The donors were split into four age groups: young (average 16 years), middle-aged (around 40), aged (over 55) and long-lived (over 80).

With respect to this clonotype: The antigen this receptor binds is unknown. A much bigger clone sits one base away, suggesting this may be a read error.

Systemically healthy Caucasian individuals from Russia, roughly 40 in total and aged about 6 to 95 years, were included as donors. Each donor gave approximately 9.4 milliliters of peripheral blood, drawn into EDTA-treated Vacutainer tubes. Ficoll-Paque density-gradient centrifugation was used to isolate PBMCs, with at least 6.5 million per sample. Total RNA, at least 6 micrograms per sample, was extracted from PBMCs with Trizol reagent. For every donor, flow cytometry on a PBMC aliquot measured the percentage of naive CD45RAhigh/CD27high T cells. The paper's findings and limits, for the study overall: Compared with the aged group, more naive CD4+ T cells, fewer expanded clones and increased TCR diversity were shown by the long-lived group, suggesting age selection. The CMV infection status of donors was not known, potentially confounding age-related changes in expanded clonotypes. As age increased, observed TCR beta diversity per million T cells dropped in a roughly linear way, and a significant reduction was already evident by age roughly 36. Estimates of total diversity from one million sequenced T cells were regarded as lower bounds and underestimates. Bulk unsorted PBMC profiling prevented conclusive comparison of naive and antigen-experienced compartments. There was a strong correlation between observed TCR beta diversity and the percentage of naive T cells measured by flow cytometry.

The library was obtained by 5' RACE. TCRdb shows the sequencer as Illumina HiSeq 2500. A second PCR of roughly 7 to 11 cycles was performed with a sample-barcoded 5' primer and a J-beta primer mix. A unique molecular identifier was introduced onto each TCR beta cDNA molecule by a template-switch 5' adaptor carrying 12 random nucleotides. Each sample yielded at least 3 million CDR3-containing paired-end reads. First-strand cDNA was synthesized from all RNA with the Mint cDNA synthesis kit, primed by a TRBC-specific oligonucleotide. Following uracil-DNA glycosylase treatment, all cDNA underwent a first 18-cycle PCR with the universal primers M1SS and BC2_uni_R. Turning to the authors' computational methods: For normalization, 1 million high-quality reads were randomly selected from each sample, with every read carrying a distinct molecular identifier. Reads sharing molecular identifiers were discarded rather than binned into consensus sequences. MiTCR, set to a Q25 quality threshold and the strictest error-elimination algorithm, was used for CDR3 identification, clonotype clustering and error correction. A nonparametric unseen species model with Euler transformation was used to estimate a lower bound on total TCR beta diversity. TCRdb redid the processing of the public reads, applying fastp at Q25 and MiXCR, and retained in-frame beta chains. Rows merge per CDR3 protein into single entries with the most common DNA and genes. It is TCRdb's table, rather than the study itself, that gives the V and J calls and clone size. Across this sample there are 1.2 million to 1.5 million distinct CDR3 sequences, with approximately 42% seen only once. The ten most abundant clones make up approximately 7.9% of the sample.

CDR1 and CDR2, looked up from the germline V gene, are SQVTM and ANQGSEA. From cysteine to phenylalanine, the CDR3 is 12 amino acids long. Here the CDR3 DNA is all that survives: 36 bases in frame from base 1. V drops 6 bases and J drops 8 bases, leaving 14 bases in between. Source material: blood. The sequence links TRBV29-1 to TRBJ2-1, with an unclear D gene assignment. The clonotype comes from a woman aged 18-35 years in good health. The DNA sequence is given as TGCAGCGTCAGTGCCCGTGGGGATGAGCAGTTCTTC. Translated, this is CSVSARGDEQFF.